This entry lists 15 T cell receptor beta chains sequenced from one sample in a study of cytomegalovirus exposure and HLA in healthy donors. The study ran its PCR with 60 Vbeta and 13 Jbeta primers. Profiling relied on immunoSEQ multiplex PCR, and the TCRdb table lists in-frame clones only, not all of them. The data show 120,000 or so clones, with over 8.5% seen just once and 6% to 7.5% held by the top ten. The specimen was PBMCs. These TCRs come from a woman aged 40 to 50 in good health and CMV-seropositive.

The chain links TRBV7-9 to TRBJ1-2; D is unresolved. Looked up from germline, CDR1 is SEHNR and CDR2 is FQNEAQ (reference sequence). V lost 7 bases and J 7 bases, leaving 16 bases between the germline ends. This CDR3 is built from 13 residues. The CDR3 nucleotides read TGTGCCAGCAAAGACGGGAAGACGCGTGGCTACACCTTC. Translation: CASKDGKTRGYTF.

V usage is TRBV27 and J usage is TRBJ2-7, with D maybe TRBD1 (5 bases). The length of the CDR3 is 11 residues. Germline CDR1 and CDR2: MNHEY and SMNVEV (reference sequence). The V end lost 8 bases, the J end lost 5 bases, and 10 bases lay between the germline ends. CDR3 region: CASQGRHEQYF. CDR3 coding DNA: TGTGCCAGCCAGGGTCGACACGAGCAGTACTTC.

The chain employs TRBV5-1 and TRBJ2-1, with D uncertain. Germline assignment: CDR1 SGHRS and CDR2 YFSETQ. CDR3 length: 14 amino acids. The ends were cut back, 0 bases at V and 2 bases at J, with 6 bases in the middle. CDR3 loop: CASSLGQTYNEQFF. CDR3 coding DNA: TGCGCCAGCAGCTTGGGGCAGACCTACAATGAGCAGTTCTTC.

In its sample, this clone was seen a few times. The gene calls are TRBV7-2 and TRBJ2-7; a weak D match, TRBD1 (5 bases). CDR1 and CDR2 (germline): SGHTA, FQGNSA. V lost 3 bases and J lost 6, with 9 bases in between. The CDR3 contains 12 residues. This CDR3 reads CASSFSGIEQYF. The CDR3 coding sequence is TGTGCCAGCAGCTTCTCAGGGATCGAGCAGTACTTC.

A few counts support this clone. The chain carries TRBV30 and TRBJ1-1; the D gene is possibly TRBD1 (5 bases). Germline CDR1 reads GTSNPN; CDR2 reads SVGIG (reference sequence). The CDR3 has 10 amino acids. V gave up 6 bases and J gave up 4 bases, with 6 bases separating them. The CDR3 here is CACRVTEAFF. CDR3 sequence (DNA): TGTGCCTGCAGGGTCACTGAAGCTTTCTTT.

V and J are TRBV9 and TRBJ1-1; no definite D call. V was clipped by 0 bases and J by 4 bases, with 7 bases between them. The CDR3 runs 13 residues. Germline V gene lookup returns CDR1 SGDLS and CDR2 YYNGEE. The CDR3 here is CASSVDRVTEAFF. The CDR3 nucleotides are TGTGCCAGCAGCGTAGATCGGGTCACTGAAGCTTTCTTT.

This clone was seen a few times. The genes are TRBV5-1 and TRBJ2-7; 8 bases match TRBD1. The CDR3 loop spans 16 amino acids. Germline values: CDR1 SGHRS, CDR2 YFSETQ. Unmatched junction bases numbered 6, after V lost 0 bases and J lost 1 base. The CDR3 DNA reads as TGCGCCAGCAGCTTGGGACCCACAGGGGGTTCCTACGAGCAGTACTTC. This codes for CASSLGPTGGSYEQYF.

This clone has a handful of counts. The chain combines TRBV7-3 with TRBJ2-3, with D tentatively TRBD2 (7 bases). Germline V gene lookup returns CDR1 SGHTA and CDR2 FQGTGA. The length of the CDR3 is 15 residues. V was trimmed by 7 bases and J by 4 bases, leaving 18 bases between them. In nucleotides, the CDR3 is TGTGCCAGCACCCCTAGGGGGGGGCCCGCAGATACGCAGTATTTT. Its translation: CASTPRGGPADTQYF.

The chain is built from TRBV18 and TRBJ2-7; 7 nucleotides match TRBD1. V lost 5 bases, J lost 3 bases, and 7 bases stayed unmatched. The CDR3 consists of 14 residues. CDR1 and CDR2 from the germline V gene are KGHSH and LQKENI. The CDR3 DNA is TGTGCCAGCTCATCCGGGACAGTAAACTACGAGCAGTACTTC. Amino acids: CASSSGTVNYEQYF. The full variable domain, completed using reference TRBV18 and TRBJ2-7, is NAGVMQNPRHLVRRRGQEARLRCSPMKGHSHVYWYRQLPEEGLKFMVYLQKENIIDESGMPKERFSAEFPKEGPSILRIQQVVRGDSAAYFCASSSGTVNYEQYFGPGTRLTVT.

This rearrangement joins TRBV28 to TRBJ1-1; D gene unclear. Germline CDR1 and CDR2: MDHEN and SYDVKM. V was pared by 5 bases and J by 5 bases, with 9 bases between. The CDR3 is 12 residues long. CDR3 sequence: CASSLLTTEAFF. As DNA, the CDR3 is TGTGCCAGCAGTCTCCTGACTACTGAAGCTTTCTTT.

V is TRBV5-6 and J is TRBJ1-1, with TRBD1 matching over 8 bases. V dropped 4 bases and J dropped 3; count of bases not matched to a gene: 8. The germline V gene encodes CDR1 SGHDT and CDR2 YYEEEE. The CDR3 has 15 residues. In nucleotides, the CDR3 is TGTGCCAGCAGCGGCGGGACAGGCTGGGACACTGAAGCTTTCTTT. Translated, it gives CASSGGTGWDTEAFF.

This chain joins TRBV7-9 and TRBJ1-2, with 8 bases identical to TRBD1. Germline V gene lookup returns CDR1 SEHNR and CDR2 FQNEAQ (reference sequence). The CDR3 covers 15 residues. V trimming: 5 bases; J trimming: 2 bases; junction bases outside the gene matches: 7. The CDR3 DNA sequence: TGTGCCAGCAGCCCGGGGACAGGAGAGAACTATGGCTACACCTTC. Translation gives CASSPGTGENYGYTF. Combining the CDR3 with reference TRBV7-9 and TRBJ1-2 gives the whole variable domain DTGVSQNPRHKITKRGQNVTFRCDPISEHNRLYWYRQTLGQGPEFLTYFQNEAQLEKSRLLSDRFSAERPKGSFSTLEIQRTEQGDSAMYLCASSPGTGENYGYTFGSGTRLTVV.

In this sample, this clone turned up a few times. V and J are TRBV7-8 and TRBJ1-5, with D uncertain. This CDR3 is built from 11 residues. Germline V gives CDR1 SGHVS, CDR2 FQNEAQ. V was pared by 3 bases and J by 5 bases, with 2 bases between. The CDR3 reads CASSFDQPQHF. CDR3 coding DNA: TGTGCCAGCAGCTTCGATCAGCCCCAGCATTTT.

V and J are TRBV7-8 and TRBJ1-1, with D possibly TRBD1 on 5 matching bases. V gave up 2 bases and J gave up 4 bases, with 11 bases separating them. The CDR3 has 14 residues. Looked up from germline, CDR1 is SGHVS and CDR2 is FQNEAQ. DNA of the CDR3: TGTGCCAGCAGCTTATCGCTGGGGGGCACTGAAGCTTTCTTT. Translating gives CASSLSLGGTEAFF.

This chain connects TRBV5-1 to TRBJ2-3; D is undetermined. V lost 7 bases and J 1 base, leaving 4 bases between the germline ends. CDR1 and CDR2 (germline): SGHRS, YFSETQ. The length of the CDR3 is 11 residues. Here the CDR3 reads CASGRTDTQYF. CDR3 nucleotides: TGCGCCAGCGGCCGCACAGATACGCAGTATTTT.